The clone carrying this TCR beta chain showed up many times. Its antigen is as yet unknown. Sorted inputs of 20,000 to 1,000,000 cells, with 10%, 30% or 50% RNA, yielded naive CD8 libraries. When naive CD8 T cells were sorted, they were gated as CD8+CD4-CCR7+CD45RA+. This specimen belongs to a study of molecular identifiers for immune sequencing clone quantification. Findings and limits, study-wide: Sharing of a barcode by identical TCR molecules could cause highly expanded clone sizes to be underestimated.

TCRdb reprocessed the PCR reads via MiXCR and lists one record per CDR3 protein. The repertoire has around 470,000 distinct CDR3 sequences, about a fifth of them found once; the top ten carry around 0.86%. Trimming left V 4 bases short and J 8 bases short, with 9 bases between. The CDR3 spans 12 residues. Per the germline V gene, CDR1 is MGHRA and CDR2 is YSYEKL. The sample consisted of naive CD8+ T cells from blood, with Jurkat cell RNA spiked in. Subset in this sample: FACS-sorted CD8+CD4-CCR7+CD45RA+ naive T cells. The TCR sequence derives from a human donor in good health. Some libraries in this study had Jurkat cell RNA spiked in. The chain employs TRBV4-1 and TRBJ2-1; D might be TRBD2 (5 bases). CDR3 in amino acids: CASSPTSDEQFF. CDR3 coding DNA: TGCGCCAGCAGCCCAACTAGTGATGAGCAGTTCTTC.